This TCR beta chain was identified during a study of blood T cell repertoires in COVID-19 (dated by TCRdb to about 2020). For context, the study as a whole: The collaborator samples originated in the United States, Italy and Spain and spanned the acute and convalescent phases of COVID-19. Deeply sampled blood TCRbeta repertoires from subjects exposed to, actively infected with, or recovered from COVID-19 were included in the dataset. The material from the prospective study consisted of cDNA or gDNA derived from T cells, B-cell-depleted T cells, or PBMCs. Samples were obtained from the ongoing ImmuneRACE study (first 160 participants) and from over 1,000 subjects provided by 6 global collaborators. The sample metadata nearly always contained a de-identified subject ID, COVID-19 status, age in years and sex. Where HLA class I and class II types were available, the types were taken from metadata supplied by the sample provider, not from assay-based typing. The repertoires were released in a freely available public database intended as a resource for research on the immune response to SARS-CoV-2.

At one collaborating source in Seattle, patients were enrolled during active infection and were followed longitudinally through the course of disease. Collaborating institutions collected whole blood in K2EDTA tubes following their own protocols. For TCRbeta analysis, collaborator samples were shipped as frozen whole blood, as isolated PBMCs, or as DNA extracted from either sample type. Study-wide conclusions, independent of this receptor: Clinical and demographic metadata were provided uncurated, with the amount varying by source and participant.

The CDR3 numbers 13 residues from cysteine through phenylalanine. Only the CDR3 DNA is retained, 39 bases long and in frame from the first base. V and J are trimmed by 5 bases and 8 bases, and the gene matches miss 6 bases of the junction. From the germline V gene (reference sequence), CDR1 is LNHDA and CDR2 is SQIVND. TCRbeta CDR3 regions were amplified from genomic DNA by means of the immunoSEQ Assay, a bias-controlled multiplex PCR. The authors processed their data as follows. Within the assay, amplification of reference gene primers was used to estimate how many nucleated cells each sample contained. Sequence reads were collapsed and filtered to measure the absolute abundance of every unique TCRbeta CDR3 rearrangement. For each sample, productive Simpson clonality was calculated by taking the square root of Simpson's diversity index across productive rearrangements. TCRdb provides this immuneACCESS table in a form limited to in-frame rearrangements. Some clones are lacking; in checked studies, under half of them reflect an unresolved V gene, and why the rest are absent is not known. D and trimming come from the DNA, and the V and J calls and clone size come from that table. Present in this sample are 390,000 or so clones, more than 70% of which were seen just once. Jointly, the top ten make up around 3% of the sample.

A remark on this clone: Its binding antigen is unknown. No qualities accompany the bases; no much larger clone lies one base away.

The chain employs TRBV19 and TRBJ2-3, with 8 middle bases fitting TRBD2. The receptor comes from a woman under 40 with COVID-19, enrolled during active disease. Source material: peripheral blood. The DNA reads as follows: TGTGCCAGTAGTGTGGGACTAGGGGCTACGCAGTATTTT. This gives the protein CASSVGLGATQYF.